The clone carrying this TCR beta chain was found a few times. Its antigen is still unknown. The entry originates in a study of PD-1 blockade in classical Hodgkin lymphoma. The CDR3 is 14 residues long. The germline gives CDR1 GTSNPN, CDR2 SVGIG (reference sequence). V was pared by 4 bases and J by 2 bases, with 9 bases between. The repertoire was sequenced with immunoSEQ multiplex PCR; TCRdb's copy has only in-frame clones and lacks some. The sample consists of 15,000 to 20,000 clones, around 72% of them appearing once. Every one of the patients relapsed after autologous stem cell transplantation (brentuximab vedotin exposure was variable). Best responses were complete response, partial response or progressive disease. Study results and caveats: Healthy donors reportedly exceeded newly diagnosed patients in baseline TCR diversity. Although disease activity or prior therapy may be involved, causes of the repertoire differences remain undefined.

This sequence joins TRBV30 and TRBJ1-6; D remains ambiguous. The TCR comes from a human donor with classical Hodgkin lymphoma. The sample here was peripheral blood mononuclear cells (PBMCs), taken at baseline. The CDR3 coding sequence is TGTGCCTGGACCTCCGAAACCTATAATTCACCCCTCCACTTT. Amino acids: CAWTSETYNSPLHF.